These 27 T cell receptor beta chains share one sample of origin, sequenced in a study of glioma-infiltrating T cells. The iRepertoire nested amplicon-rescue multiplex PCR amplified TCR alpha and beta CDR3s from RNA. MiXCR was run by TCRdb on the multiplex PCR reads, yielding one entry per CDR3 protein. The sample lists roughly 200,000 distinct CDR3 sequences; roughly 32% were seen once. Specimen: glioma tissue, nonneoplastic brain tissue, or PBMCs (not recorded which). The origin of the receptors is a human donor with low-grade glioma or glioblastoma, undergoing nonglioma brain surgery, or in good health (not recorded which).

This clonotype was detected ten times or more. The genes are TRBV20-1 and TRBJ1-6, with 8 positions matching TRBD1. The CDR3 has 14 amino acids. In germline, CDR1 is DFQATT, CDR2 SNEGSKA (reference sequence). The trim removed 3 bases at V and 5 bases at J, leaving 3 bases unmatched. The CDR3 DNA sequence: TGCAGTGCTAGTCCCAGGGGGCATAATTCACCCCTCCACTTT. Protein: CSASPRGHNSPLHF.

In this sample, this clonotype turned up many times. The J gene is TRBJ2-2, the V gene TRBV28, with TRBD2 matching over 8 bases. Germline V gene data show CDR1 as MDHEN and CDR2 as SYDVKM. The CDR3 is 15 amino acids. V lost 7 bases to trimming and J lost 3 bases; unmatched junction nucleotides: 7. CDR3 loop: CASKAGAGHTGELFF. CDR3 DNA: TGTGCCAGCAAAGCGGGGGCAGGGCACACCGGGGAGCTGTTTTTT.

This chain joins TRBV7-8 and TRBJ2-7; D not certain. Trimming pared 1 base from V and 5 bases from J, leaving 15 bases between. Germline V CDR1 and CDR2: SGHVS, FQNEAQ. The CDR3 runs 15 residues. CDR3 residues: CASSLVTGFNDEQYF. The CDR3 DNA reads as TGTGCCAGCAGCTTAGTAACCGGGTTTAACGACGAGCAGTACTTC.

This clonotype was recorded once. CDR3 sequence reads: CSSQNFNEQFF. The CDR3 coding sequence is TGCAGTTCTCAGAATTTCAATGAGCAGTTCTTC. The chain is built from TRBV20-1 and TRBJ2-1; D ambiguous. V was trimmed by 8 bases and J by 6 bases, leaving 11 bases between them. The CDR3 consists of 11 residues. Germline CDR1 reads DFQATT; CDR2 reads SNEGSKA (reference sequence).

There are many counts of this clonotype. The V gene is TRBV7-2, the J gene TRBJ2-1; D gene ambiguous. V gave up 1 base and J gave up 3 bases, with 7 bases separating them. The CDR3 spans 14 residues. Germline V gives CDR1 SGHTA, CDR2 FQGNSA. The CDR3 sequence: CASSLGRHYNEQFF. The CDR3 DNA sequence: TGTGCCAGCAGCTTAGGACGGCACTACAATGAGCAGTTCTTC.

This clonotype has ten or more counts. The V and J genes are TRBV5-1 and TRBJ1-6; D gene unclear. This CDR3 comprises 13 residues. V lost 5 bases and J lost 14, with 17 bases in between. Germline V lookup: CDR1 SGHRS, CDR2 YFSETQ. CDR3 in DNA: TGCGCCAGCAGGGGCGGAACAACACGGGCCCTCCACTTT. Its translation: CASRGGTTRALHF.

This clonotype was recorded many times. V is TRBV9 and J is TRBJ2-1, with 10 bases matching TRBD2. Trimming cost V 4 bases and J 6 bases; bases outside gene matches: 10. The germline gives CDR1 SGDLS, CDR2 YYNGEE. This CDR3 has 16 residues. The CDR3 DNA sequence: TGTGCCAGCAGCTCCCCGGGACTAGCGATTGCCAATGAGCAGTTCTTC. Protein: CASSSPGLAIANEQFF.

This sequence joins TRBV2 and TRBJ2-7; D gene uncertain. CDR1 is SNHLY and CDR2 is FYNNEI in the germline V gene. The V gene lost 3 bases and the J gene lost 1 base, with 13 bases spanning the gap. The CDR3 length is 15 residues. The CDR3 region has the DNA TGTGCCAGCAGTGATGTGGGGTTGGGGTCCTACGAGCAGTACTTC. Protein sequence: CASSDVGLGSYEQYF. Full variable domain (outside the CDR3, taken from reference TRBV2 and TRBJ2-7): EPEVTQTPSHQVTQMGQEVILRCVPISNHLYFYWYRQILGQKVEFLVSFYNNEISEKSEIFDDQFSVERPDGSNFTLKIRSTKLEDSAMYFCASSDVGLGSYEQYFGPGTRLTVT.

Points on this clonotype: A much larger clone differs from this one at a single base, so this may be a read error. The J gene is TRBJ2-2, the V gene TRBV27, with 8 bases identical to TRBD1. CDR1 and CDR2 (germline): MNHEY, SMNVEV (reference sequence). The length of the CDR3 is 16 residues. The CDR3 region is CASSLQRTGNTVELFF. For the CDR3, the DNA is TGTGCCAGCAGCCTACAACGGACAGGGAACACCGTGGAGCTGTTTTTT.

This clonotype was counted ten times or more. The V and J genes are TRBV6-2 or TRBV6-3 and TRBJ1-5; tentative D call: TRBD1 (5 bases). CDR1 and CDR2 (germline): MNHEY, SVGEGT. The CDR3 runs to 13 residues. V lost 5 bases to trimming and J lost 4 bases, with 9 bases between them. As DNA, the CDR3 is TGTGCCAGCAGTGGGGACGGGAATCAGCCCCAGCATTTT. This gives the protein CASSGDGNQPQHF.

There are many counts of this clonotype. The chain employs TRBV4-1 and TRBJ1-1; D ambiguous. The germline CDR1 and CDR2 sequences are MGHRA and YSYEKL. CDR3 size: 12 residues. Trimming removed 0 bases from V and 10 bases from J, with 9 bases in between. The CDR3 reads CASSQEREGAFF. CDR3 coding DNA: TGCGCCAGCAGCCAAGAACGGGAGGGAGCTTTCTTT.

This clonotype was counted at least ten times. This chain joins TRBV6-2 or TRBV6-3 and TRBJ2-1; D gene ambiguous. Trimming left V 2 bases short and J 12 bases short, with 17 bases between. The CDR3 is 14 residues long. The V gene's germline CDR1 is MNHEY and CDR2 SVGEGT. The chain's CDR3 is CASSYPDQAKAQFF. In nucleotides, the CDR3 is TGTGCCAGCAGTTACCCGGACCAGGCCAAGGCGCAGTTCTTC.

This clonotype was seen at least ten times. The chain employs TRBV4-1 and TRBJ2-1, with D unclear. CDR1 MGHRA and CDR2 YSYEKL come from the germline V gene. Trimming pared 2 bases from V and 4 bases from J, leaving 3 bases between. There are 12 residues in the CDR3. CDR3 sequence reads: CASSQFYNEQFF. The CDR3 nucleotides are TGCGCCAGCAGCCAATTTTACAATGAGCAGTTCTTC.

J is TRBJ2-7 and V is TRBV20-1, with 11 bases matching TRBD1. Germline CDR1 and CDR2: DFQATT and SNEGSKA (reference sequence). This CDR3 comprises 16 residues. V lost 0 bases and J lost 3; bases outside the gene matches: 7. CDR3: CSARENEGTGGYEQYF. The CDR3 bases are TGCAGTGCTAGAGAAAATGAAGGGACAGGGGGCTACGAGCAGTACTTC.

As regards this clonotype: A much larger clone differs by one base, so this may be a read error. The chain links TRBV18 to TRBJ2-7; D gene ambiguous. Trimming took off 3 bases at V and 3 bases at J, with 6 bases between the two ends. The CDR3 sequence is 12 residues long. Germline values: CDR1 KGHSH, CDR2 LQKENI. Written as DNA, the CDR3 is TGTGCCAGCTCACCGTACGACTACGAGCAGTACTTC. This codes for CASSPYDYEQYF.

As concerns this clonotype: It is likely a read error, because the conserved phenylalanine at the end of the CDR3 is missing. As DNA, the CDR3 is TGCAGTGCTAGTCAACTCCGGAGCGGCGGGTTTGGGGAGCAGTACTTA. Translated: CSASQLRSGGFGEQYL. The chain uses TRBV20-1 and TRBJ2-7; a weak D match, TRBD2 (5 bases). The CDR3 is made up of 16 amino acids. V lost 3 bases and J 7 bases, leaving 25 bases between the germline ends. Germline V lookup: CDR1 DFQATT, CDR2 SNEGSKA (reference sequence).

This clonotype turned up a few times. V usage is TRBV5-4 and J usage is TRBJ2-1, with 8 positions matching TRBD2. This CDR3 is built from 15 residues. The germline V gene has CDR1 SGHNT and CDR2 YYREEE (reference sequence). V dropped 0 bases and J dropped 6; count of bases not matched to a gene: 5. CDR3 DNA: TGTGCCAGCAGCTTGGCCAGCGGGAGAATCAATGAGCAGTTCTTC. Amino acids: CASSLASGRINEQFF. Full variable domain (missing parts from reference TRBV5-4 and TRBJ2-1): ETGVTQSPTHLIKTRGQQVTLRCSSQSGHNTVSWYQQALGQGPQFIFQYYREEENGRGNFPPRFSGLQFPNYSSELNVNALELDDSALYLCASSLASGRINEQFFGPGTRLTVL.

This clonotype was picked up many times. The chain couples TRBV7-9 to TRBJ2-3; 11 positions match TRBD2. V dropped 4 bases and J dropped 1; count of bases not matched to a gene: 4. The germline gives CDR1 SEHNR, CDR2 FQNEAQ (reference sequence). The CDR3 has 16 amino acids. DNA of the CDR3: TGTGCCAGCAGCTCGACTAGCGGGGTGGGCACAGATACGCAGTATTTT. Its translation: CASSSTSGVGTDTQYF.

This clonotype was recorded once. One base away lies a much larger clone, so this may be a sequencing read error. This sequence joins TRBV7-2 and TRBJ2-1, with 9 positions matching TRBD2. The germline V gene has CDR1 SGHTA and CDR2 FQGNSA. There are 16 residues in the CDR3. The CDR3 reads CASSSLRGRAYNGQFF. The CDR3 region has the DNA TGTGCCAGCAGCTCCCTTCGCGGGAGGGCCTACAATGGGCAGTTCTTC.

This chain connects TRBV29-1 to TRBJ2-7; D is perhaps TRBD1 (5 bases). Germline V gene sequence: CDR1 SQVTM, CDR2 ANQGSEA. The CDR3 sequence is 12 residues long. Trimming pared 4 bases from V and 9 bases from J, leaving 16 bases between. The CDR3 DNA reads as TGCAGCGTTGTTCAGGACCAGGGATGGCAGTACTTC. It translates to CSVVQDQGWQYF.

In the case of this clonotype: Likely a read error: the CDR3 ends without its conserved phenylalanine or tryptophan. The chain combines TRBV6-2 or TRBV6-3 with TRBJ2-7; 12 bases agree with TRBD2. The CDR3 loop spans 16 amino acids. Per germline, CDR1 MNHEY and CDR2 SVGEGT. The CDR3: CASSPGLAGLGYEQYL. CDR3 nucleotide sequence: TGTGCCAGCAGTCCTGGACTAGCGGGATTAGGCTACGAACAGTACCTC.

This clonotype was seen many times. The CDR3 DNA reads TGCGGGTGGGCTAGCGAATACAATGAGCAGTTCTTC. The encoded protein is CGWASEYNEQFF. The genes are TRBV20-1 and TRBJ2-1, with D perhaps TRBD2 (6 bases). This CDR3 region has 12 residues. Germline assignment: CDR1 DFQATT and CDR2 SNEGSKA (reference sequence).

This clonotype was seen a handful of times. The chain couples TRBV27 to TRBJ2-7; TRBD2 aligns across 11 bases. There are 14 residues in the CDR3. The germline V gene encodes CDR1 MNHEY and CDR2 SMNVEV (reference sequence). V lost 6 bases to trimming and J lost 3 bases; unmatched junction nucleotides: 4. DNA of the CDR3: TGTGCCAGCAGCGGGACTAGCGGAAGCTACGAGCAGTACTTC. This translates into CASSGTSGSYEQYF.

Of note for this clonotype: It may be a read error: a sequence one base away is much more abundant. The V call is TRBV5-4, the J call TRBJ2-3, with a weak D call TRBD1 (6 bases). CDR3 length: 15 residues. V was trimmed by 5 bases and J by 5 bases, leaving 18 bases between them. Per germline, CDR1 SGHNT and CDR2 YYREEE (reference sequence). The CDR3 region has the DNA TGTGCCAGCAGTTCTAACAGGGACGGAAAAGATACGCAGTATTTT. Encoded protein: CASSSNRDGKDTQYF.

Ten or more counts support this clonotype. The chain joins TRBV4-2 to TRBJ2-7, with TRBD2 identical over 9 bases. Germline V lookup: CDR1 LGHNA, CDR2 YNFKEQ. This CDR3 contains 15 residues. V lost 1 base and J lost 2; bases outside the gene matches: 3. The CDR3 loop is CASSQGLAETYEQYF. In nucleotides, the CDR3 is TGTGCCAGCAGCCAAGGACTAGCGGAAACCTACGAGCAGTACTTC.

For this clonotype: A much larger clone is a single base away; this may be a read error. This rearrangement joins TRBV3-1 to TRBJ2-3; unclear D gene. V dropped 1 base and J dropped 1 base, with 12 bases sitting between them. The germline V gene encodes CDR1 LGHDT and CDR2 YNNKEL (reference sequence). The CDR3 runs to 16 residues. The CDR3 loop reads CASSQVSTVGTDTQYF. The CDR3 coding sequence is TGTGCCAGCAGCCAAGTGAGTACAGTGGGCACAGATACGCAGTATTTT.

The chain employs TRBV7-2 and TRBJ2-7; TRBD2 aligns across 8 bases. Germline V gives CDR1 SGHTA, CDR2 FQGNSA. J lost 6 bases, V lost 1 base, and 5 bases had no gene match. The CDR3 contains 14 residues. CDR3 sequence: CASSLGGTSFEQYF. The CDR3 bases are TGTGCCAGCAGCTTAGGCGGGACTAGTTTCGAGCAGTACTTC.